These 25 T cell receptor beta chains share one sample of origin, sequenced in a study of cytomegalovirus exposure and HLA in healthy donors. Amplification used 60 Vbeta primers and 13 Jbeta primers. Measured with immunoSEQ multiplex PCR; TCRdb has only the in-frame clones, and not every one. The data hold about 96,000 clones, with 65% to 85% observed a single time. Sequencing was performed on PBMCs. Receptor source: a woman aged 70-85 years in good health and CMV-seropositive.

The rearrangement uses TRBV6-6 and TRBJ1-1; TRBD1 is a possible D gene (5 bases). Per the germline V gene, CDR1 is MNHNY and CDR2 is SVGAGI (reference sequence). The CDR3 length is 14 residues. Trimming left V 2 bases short and J 0 bases short, with 7 bases between. CDR3 amino acids: CASSYGGLNTEAFF. Here the CDR3 DNA reads TGTGCCAGCAGTTACGGGGGGTTGAACACTGAAGCTTTCTTT.

Only a few counts were recorded for this clone. The chain carries TRBV28 and TRBJ2-5; weak D call: TRBD1 (5 bases). Per the germline V gene, CDR1 is MDHEN and CDR2 is SYDVKM. CDR3 size: 16 residues. V was trimmed by 7 bases and J by 1 base, leaving 19 bases between them. The CDR3 DNA sequence: TGTGCCAGCACCTTTGGGCAGGGAAGTTTCCAAGAGACCCAGTACTTC. Its translation is CASTFGQGSFQETQYF.

This clone was observed a few times. The chain is built from TRBV5-1 and TRBJ2-7, with D possibly matching TRBD1 (7 bases). V shed 0 bases and J shed 3 bases, with 13 bases lying between them. Germline-derived CDR1 and CDR2 are SGHRS and YFSETQ. The CDR3 covers 15 residues. This CDR3 reads CASSLAVQGGYEQYF. In nucleotides, the CDR3 is TGCGCCAGCAGCTTGGCCGTGCAGGGGGGCTACGAGCAGTACTTC.

This chain connects TRBV27 to TRBJ2-1; 8 positions agree with TRBD2. Germline lookup yields CDR1 MNHEY and CDR2 SMNVEV (reference sequence). The CDR3 consists of 15 residues. V dropped 4 bases and J dropped 4; count of bases not matched to a gene: 6. The CDR3 sequence: CASSWGTRTYNEQFF. In nucleotides, the CDR3 is TGTGCCAGCAGTTGGGGGACTAGGACTTACAATGAGCAGTTCTTC.

J is TRBJ1-1 and V is TRBV19; 7 bases line up with TRBD1. Germline CDR1 reads LNHDA; CDR2 reads SQIVND (reference sequence). The CDR3 has 12 residues. With 4 bases clipped from V and 10 bases from J, the junction kept 6 bases outside the gene matches. In nucleotides, the CDR3 is TGTGCCAGTAGTACCTACAGGGGAACAGCTTTCTTT. Protein product: CASSTYRGTAFF.

The CDR3 spells CASRGTGAHWPQHF. The CDR3 bases are TGTGCCAGCAGGGGGACAGGGGCCCATTGGCCCCAGCATTTT. V and J are TRBV6-6 and TRBJ1-5, with 10 nucleotides matching TRBD1. From germline, CDR1 is MNHNY and CDR2 SVGAGI (reference sequence). The length of the CDR3 is 14 residues. The V segment lost 6 bases and the J segment 9 bases; nucleotides outside the gene matches: 8.

This chain joins TRBV4-1 and TRBJ1-2, with 7 bases that match TRBD1. The CDR3 loop spans 14 amino acids. V lost 1 base, J lost 7 bases, and 6 bases stayed unmatched. Germline V CDR1 and CDR2: MGHRA, YSYEKL. The CDR3, as DNA: TGCGCCAGCAGCCAAGGAAAGGGGGCGCGTGGCTACACCTTC. As protein: CASSQGKGARGYTF.

The chain carries TRBV28 and TRBJ2-7; possible D gene TRBD2, 6 bases. This CDR3 is 15 amino acids long. Germline CDR1 is MDHEN and CDR2 is SYDVKM. V was cut by 2 bases and J by 6 bases, with 17 bases left in between. The CDR3, as DNA: TGTGCCAGCAGTTTAGGTAGGGGACTCGCGGGCGAGCAGTACTTC. Its protein product is CASSLGRGLAGEQYF.

V gene TRBV28 combines with J gene TRBJ1-6, with 7 bases that match TRBD1. With 4 bases clipped from V and 8 bases from J, the junction kept 11 bases outside the gene matches. Germline CDR1 reads MDHEN; CDR2 reads SYDVKM. The CDR3 extends over 16 amino acids. The CDR3 protein is CASSYTGAPMDSPLHF. The CDR3 DNA reads as TGTGCCAGCAGTTATACAGGGGCGCCTATGGATTCACCCCTCCACTTT.

V is TRBV5-1 and J is TRBJ1-1; 9 bases match TRBD1. Germline V gives CDR1 SGHRS, CDR2 YFSETQ. The V gene end was trimmed by 6 bases and the J gene end by 3 bases; junction bases not matched to a gene: 3. This CDR3 spans 13 amino acids. The CDR3 nucleotides are TGCGCCAGCACCGGACAGGGGTACACTGAAGCTTTCTTT. This codes for CASTGQGYTEAFF.

The CDR3 protein is CASTSAALGNQPQHF. The CDR3 DNA reads as TGTGCCAGCACAAGCGCCGCGCTGGGCAATCAGCCCCAGCATTTT. This chain connects TRBV6-1 to TRBJ1-5; D gene uncertain. This CDR3 is 15 amino acids long. V lost 7 bases and J 2 bases, leaving 15 bases between the germline ends. CDR1 and CDR2 from the germline V gene are MNHNS and SASEGT.

This clone was recorded a few times. This chain joins TRBV27 and TRBJ2-1; D is ambiguous. This CDR3 has 14 amino acids. V lost 5 bases, J lost 4 bases, and 12 bases lay in between. The germline CDR1 and CDR2 sequences are MNHEY and SMNVEV (reference sequence). The CDR3 reads CASSLSPRYNEQFF. The CDR3 nucleotides are TGTGCCAGCAGTCTTTCGCCGCGGTACAATGAGCAGTTCTTC.

The CDR3 nucleotides read TGCGCCAGCAGCTTCCGGGACAGGGGGTTGGACGAGCAGTTCTTC. It is translated as CASSFRDRGLDEQFF. The chain has TRBV5-1 and TRBJ2-1; 11 nucleotides match TRBD1. The germline gives CDR1 SGHRS, CDR2 YFSETQ. The trim removed 2 bases at V and 10 bases at J, leaving 8 bases unmatched. The CDR3 sequence is 15 residues long.

The V call is TRBV4-3, the J call TRBJ2-5; 10 bases fit TRBD1. The end of the DNA is better explained by TRBJ2-7, so the J call may be wrong. Germline CDR1 reads LGHNA; CDR2 reads YSLEER. The CDR3 has 15 amino acids. This chain's CDR3 is CASSPGQGSSYEQYF. DNA of the CDR3: TGCGCCAGCAGCCCGGGACAGGGGAGTTCCTACGAGCAGTACTTC.

The chain couples TRBV18 to TRBJ2-5, with 7 bases that match TRBD2. The CDR3 sequence is 15 residues long. The germline gives CDR1 KGHSH, CDR2 LQKENI. V was pared by 6 bases and J by 0 bases, with 7 bases of the junction left unmatched. CDR3 in amino acids: CASSPPSGYQETQYF. DNA for the CDR3: TGTGCCAGCTCGCCGCCTAGCGGTTACCAAGAGACCCAGTACTTC.

The genes are TRBV27 and TRBJ1-5; D not resolved. Germline CDR1 reads MNHEY; CDR2 reads SMNVEV (reference sequence). CDR3 size: 13 residues. With 5 bases removed from V and 2 bases from J, the gap between germline ends came to 7 bases. As DNA, the CDR3 is TGTGCCAGCAGTAATGTAGGCAATCAGCCCCAGCATTTT. Amino acids: CASSNVGNQPQHF.

The V and J genes are TRBV5-4 and TRBJ1-2; 7 nucleotides agree with TRBD1. Losses at the gene ends were 2 bases for V and 8 bases for J; bases not matched to a gene: 6. The length of the CDR3 is 13 residues. CDR1 and CDR2 (germline): SGHNT, YYREEE (reference sequence). Written as DNA, the CDR3 is TGTGCCAGCAGCTTATGGACAGGCTACGGCTACACCTTC. Residues: CASSLWTGYGYTF.

This chain joins TRBV4-2 and TRBJ1-1, with TRBD1 identical over 8 bases. This CDR3 region has 15 residues. Per the germline V gene, CDR1 is LGHNA and CDR2 is YNFKEQ. Trimming took 4 bases from V and 0 from J; bases not matched to a gene: 4. The CDR3 region has the DNA TGTGCCAGCAGCCCCCGGGACAGGATGAACACTGAAGCTTTCTTT. Translated, it gives CASSPRDRMNTEAFF.

V and J are TRBV5-6 and TRBJ2-2; a weak D match, TRBD1 (6 bases). The CDR3 consists of 16 residues. CDR1 is SGHDT and CDR2 is YYEEEE in the germline V gene. V lost 3 bases, J lost 1 base, and 13 bases lay in between. CDR3 region: CASSSGDIQNTGELFF. The CDR3 DNA reads TGTGCCAGCAGCTCCGGGGACATCCAGAACACCGGGGAGCTGTTTTTT.

This clone turned up a few times. The genes are TRBV9 and TRBJ2-7; possibly TRBD1 for D (5 bases). The length of the CDR3 is 15 residues. V dropped 0 bases and J dropped 4 bases, with 14 bases sitting between them. Germline loops: CDR1 SGDLS, CDR2 YYNGEE. CDR3 nucleotides: TGTGCCAGCAGCGTAGGAACAGGTCAGATGTACGAGCAGTACTTC. Translation: CASSVGTGQMYEQYF.

The rearrangement links TRBV6-5 to TRBJ2-3; 11 positions match TRBD2. The CDR3 length is 14 residues. The V segment lost 6 bases and the J segment 5 bases; nucleotides outside the gene matches: 4. Germline loops: CDR1 MNHEY, CDR2 SVGAGI. The CDR3 bases are TGTGCCAGCAGCCTTGGACTAGCGGGAGATACGCAGTATTTT. This gives the protein CASSLGLAGDTQYF.

The chain couples TRBV28 to TRBJ2-5, with 13 bases fitting TRBD2. The CDR3 is 18 residues long. The germline V gene has CDR1 MDHEN and CDR2 SYDVKM. V lost 4 bases, J lost 5 bases, and 13 bases stayed unmatched. The CDR3 region has the DNA TGTGCCAGCAGTTCGAGTGGACTAGCGGGAGCAGGGAGGGAGACCCAGTACTTC. Protein sequence: CASSSSGLAGAGRETQYF.

The CDR3 DNA follows: TGTGCCAGCAGCACCTTCCGTGGGACAGGGGGCGATGAGCAGTTCTTC. This gives the protein CASSTFRGTGGDEQFF. The chain has TRBV9 and TRBJ2-1, with 12 bases aligning to TRBD1. CDR3 length equals 16 residues. Germline values: CDR1 SGDLS, CDR2 YYNGEE. Trimming at V came to 4 bases and at J to 8 bases, leaving 10 bases not matched to a gene. Looking up the rest from reference TRBV9 and TRBJ2-1 gives the full variable domain: DSGVTQTPKHLITATGQRVTLRCSPRSGDLSVYWYQQSLDQGLQFLIQYYNGEERAKGNILERFSAQQFPDLHSELNLSSLELGDSALYFCASSTFRGTGGDEQFFGPGTRLTVL.

V and J are TRBV28 and TRBJ2-7, with D possibly TRBD1 on 6 matching bases. The CDR3 is 15 residues long. Germline CDR1 MDHEN, CDR2 SYDVKM. Trimming stripped 6 bases from V and 2 bases from J, with 17 bases between. CDR3 coding DNA: TGTGCCAGCAGCCTGAGGGGGTATGCAACCTACGAGCAGTACTTC. Translating it yields CASSLRGYATYEQYF.

The chain joins TRBV6-1 to TRBJ1-1; D not certain. Deletions cut 7 bases from V and 0 bases from J, with 9 bases between. The germline V gene encodes CDR1 MNHNS and CDR2 SASEGT. The length of the CDR3 is 13 residues. The CDR3 loop reads CASKVQMNTEAFF. The CDR3 DNA sequence: TGTGCCAGCAAGGTACAGATGAACACTGAAGCTTTCTTT.